This is a list of T cell receptor beta chains from one sample in a study of blood T cell repertoires in COVID-19. Profiling relied on immunoSEQ multiplex PCR, and the TCRdb table lists in-frame clones only, not all of them. This sample has around 30,000 clones, with roughly 88% found just once. The sequenced material came from peripheral blood. These receptors were obtained from a human donor in a cohort sampled during active COVID-19. Both conserved end residues are part of each CDR3. The order of the fields is D gene, V gene, J gene, clone size, CDR3 DNA, CDR3 protein. The D gene is left open where the match is weak. The size entry is marked missing in some rows and otherwise reads once, few, many or a size class.

>-|TRBV7-9|TRBJ2-5|once
TGTGCCAGCAAGGGGCCTGTGGGGACCCAGTACTTC
CASKGPVGTQYF
>-|TRBV7-9|TRBJ2-2|-
TGTGCCAGCAGCTTAGAGCTTACGAACACCGGGGAGCTGTTTTTT
CASSLELTNTGELFF
>TRBD1|TRBV7-9|TRBJ1-1|-
TGTGCCAGCAGCTTAGGACTGCACAGGGGGCGAGGGAACACTGAAGCTTTCTTT
CASSLGLHRGRGNTEAFF
>TRBD2|TRBV4-1|TRBJ2-5|-
TGCGCCAGCAGCCAATTAGCGGGGGAAATCCAAGAGACCCAGTACTTC
CASSQLAGEIQETQYF
>-|TRBV5-8|TRBJ2-7|-
TGTGCCAGCAGCTTGGAGAGGAAATCGGGGGAGCAGTACTTC
CASSLERKSGEQYF
>TRBD2|TRBV2|TRBJ2-3|-
TGTGCCAGCAGCCCCGGGACTAGCAGCACAGATACGCAGTATTTT
CASSPGTSSTDTQYF
>-|TRBV19|TRBJ2-3|-
TGTGCCAGTAGTATTATAGACACAGATACGCAGTATTTT
CASSIIDTDTQYF
>TRBD1|TRBV7-9|TRBJ1-1|-
TGTGCCAGCAGCGTCAACAGGGGGCGCGGGACTGAAGCTTTCTTT
CASSVNRGRGTEAFF
>-|TRBV9|TRBJ2-3|-
TGTGCCAGCAGCGTAGAGGGGCACGGCACAGATACGCAGTATTTT
CASSVEGHGTDTQYF
>TRBD1|TRBV6-2/TRBV6-3|TRBJ2-7|-
TGTGCCAGCAGTTACTCCCACACCGGGACAGGCCTCTACGTTGAGCAGTACTTC
CASSYSHTGTGLYVEQYF
>-|TRBV6-5|TRBJ1-5|-
TGTGCCAGCAGTCCCTGGGGGGGATCAGGTCAGCCCCAGCATTTT
CASSPWGGSGQPQHF
>-|TRBV6-5|TRBJ1-3|-
TGTGCCAGCAGGCCCTCCAGGGCAAGGGGAAACACCATATATTTT
CASRPSRARGNTIYF
>-|TRBV5-6|TRBJ2-1|-
TGTGCCAGCAGCTTGGGCGGGGGCCTAGTCTACAATGAGCAGTTCTTC
CASSLGGGLVYNEQFF
>TRBD1|TRBV29-1|TRBJ2-1|-
TGCAGCGTTTTAAGACAGGGGGCTACGAATGAGCAGTTCTTC
CSVLRQGATNEQFF
>TRBD1|TRBV11-2|TRBJ2-2|-
TGTGCCAGCAGCTTAGATTGGACAGGGGTTATCACCGGGGAGCTGTTTTTT
CASSLDWTGVITGELFF
>TRBD1|TRBV5-1|TRBJ1-5|-
TGCGCCAGCAGCTCGGGACAGGGAAATCAGCCCCAGCATTTT
CASSSGQGNQPQHF
>TRBD2|TRBV28|TRBJ2-7|-
TGTGCCAGCAGTTTGGGGGGGACGACCCGCGAGCAGTACTTC
CASSLGGTTREQYF
>TRBD1|TRBV27|TRBJ2-5|-
TGTGCCAGCAGAACCCGACAGGGCTTGGAGACCCAGTACTTC
CASRTRQGLETQYF
>-|TRBV7-2|TRBJ2-7|few
TGTGCCAGCAGCCGGGACAACCTTAACGTCGAGCAGTACTTC
CASSRDNLNVEQYF
>-|TRBV7-6|TRBJ1-4|-
TGTGCCAGCAGTCGGGGCCAGGGGAATTACGAAAAACTGTTTTTT
CASSRGQGNYEKLFF
>TRBD2|TRBV18|TRBJ2-1|-
TGTGCCAGCTCTCGCGGCGGTAGCGGGGCTGACAATGAGCAGTTCTTC
CASSRGGSGADNEQFF
>-|TRBV2|TRBJ1-1|once
TGTGCCAGCAGTGGGAGCCTAACTACAGCTTTCTTT
CASSGSLTTAFF
>-|TRBV4-3|TRBJ2-7|few
TGCGCCAGCAGCCAAGATTGGAATAGCGGAAGGGAGGAGTACTTC
CASSQDWNSGREEYF
>TRBD1|TRBV3-1/TRBV3-2|TRBJ2-1|-
TGTGCCAGCAGCCACCTCGACAGGGTCAATGAGCAGTTCTTC
CASSHLDRVNEQFF
>TRBD2|TRBV27|TRBJ2-1|few
TGTGCCAGCAGTTTGTGGACTAGCGGGGGGGCCGATGAGCAGTTCTTC
CASSLWTSGGADEQFF
>TRBD2|TRBV7-9|TRBJ2-5|-
TGTGCCAGCAGCACCCGACTAGCCTGGGGCCAGTACTTC
CASSTRLAWGQYF
>TRBD2|TRBV5-1|TRBJ2-7|-
TGCGCCAGCAGCTTGGATTGGACTAGCGGGGGCGAGCAGTACTTC
CASSLDWTSGGEQYF
>TRBD2|TRBV6-1|TRBJ2-7|-
TGTGCCAGCACCACGAGCAGCGGGGCCTACGAGCAGTACTTC
CASTTSSGAYEQYF
>-|TRBV19|TRBJ2-2|few
TGTGCCAGTGGTACCTTCACCGGGGAGCTGTTTTTT
CASGTFTGELFF
>-|TRBV7-9|TRBJ2-7|few
TGTGCCAGCAGCTGGGAAGGGAGAGAAGAGCAGTACTTC
CASSWEGREEQYF
>-|TRBV20-1|TRBJ1-1|-
TGCAGTGCTCGTGACCAGCGCCCAGCTTTCTTT
CSARDQRPAFF
>-|TRBV7-2|TRBJ2-3|-
TGTGCCAGCAGGACGGGGAACACAGATACGCAGTATTTT
CASRTGNTDTQYF
>-|TRBV10-2|TRBJ2-1|-
TGCGCCAGCAGTCCTAACCCTCCGAGGGAGCAGTTCTTC
CASSPNPPREQFF
>TRBD2|TRBV29-1|TRBJ2-1|-
TGCAGCGTGGCACTCTTTAGCGGGGGGGCCAGGAATGAGCAGTTCTTC
CSVALFSGGARNEQFF
>TRBD1|TRBV19|TRBJ2-7|-
TGTGCCAGTAGTGGGGCAGGGGGCTCCTCCTACGAGCAGTACTTC
CASSGAGGSSYEQYF
>TRBD2|TRBV7-2|TRBJ2-5|-
TGTGCCAGCAGCCTCCGGACTAGCGGGGAAGAGACCCAGTACTTC
CASSLRTSGEETQYF
>TRBD1|TRBV5-1|TRBJ1-1|-
TGCGCCAGCAGCCGGGACAGGGGGTACAACACTGAAGCTTTCTTT
CASSRDRGYNTEAFF
>-|TRBV5-5|TRBJ2-3|-
TGTGCCAGCAGCTTGACGTGGACAGGGCCGGGGGGTACAGATACGCAGTATTTT
CASSLTWTGPGGTDTQYF
>-|TRBV2|TRBJ1-5|-
TGTGCCAGCAGTGACGGGGGGCTGGGCAATCAGCCCCAGCATTTT
CASSDGGLGNQPQHF
>TRBD1|TRBV4-1|TRBJ2-7|-
TGCGCCAGCAGCCAAAGTCAGGGGGTGATCTACGAGCAGTACTTC
CASSQSQGVIYEQYF
>TRBD1|TRBV25-1|TRBJ1-6|-
TGTGCCAGCAGGGAGGACAGGGGTAATTCACCCCTCCACTTT
CASREDRGNSPLHF
>TRBD1|TRBV6-5|TRBJ1-4|-
TGTGCCAGCAGTTCCCGGGGGACAGCCGGGGAAAAACTGTTTTTT
CASSSRGTAGEKLFF